These T cell receptor beta chains were read from a single sample in a study of CD8+ T cells in alopecia areata. TCRdb's copy holds only in-frame clones and misses some; the assay was immunoSEQ multiplex PCR. The data contain around 300,000 clones, about 60% of them singletons. Material: CD4+ T cells sorted from blood, obtained around week 54, from a patient treated with tofacitinib. The receptors originated from a human donor with alopecia areata. Both conserved end residues are part of each CDR3. The order of the fields is clone size, V gene, J gene, D gene, CDR3 protein, CDR3 DNA. A D gene is named only where the DNA matches it firmly. Size is stated for part of the rows, as once, few or many counts, or as a class when the clone is expanded.

-	TRBV10-3	TRBJ2-5	TRBD2	CAISATSGGARETQYF	TGTGCCATCAGTGCGACTAGCGGGGGGGCGAGGGAGACCCAGTACTTC
-	TRBV29-1	TRBJ1-2	-	CSVAPDYGGYTF	TGCAGCGTTGCCCCGGACTATGGTGGCTACACCTTC
few	TRBV6-5	TRBJ2-1	TRBD1	CASSYSGQGYNEQFF	TGTGCCAGCAGTTATTCGGGACAGGGGTACAATGAGCAGTTCTTC
-	TRBV5-4	TRBJ1-6	TRBD1	CASSSGTGGYNSPLHF	TGTGCCAGCAGCTCCGGGACAGGGGGCTATAATTCACCCCTCCACTTT
-	TRBV30	TRBJ1-1	-	CAWSVGGNMNTEAFF	TGTGCCTGGAGTGTAGGGGGTAACATGAACACTGAAGCTTTCTTT
-	TRBV11-2	TRBJ2-4	-	CASSLEDRQIAKNIQYF	TGTGCCAGCAGCTTAGAAGACCGCCAGATAGCCAAAAACATTCAGTACTTC
-	TRBV27	TRBJ1-6	TRBD1	CASSLWTGDSRSPLHF	TGTGCCAGCAGTTTATGGACCGGGGACAGTCGGTCACCCCTCCACTTT
-	TRBV5-1	TRBJ2-5	-	CASSIAETQYF	TGCGCCAGCAGCATAGCGGAGACCCAGTACTTC
-	TRBV4-2	TRBJ1-4	-	CAGSQGTEADEKLFF	TGTGCCGGCAGCCAAGGAACGGAGGCGGATGAAAAACTGTTTTTT
few	TRBV25-1	TRBJ2-2	-	CASSEATGELFF	TGTGCCAGCAGTGAAGCGACCGGGGAGCTGTTTTTT
-	TRBV27	TRBJ2-2	-	CASSPPGTVNTGELFF	TGTGCCAGCAGCCCTCCGGGGACGGTGAACACCGGGGAGCTGTTTTTT
-	TRBV29-1	TRBJ2-7	-	CSVEDQAYEQYF	TGCAGCGTTGAAGATCAGGCCTACGAGCAGTACTTC
-	TRBV30	TRBJ2-2	TRBD2	CAWGGLAGGPNTGELFF	TGTGCCTGGGGAGGCCTAGCGGGGGGCCCGAACACCGGGGAGCTGTTTTTT
-	TRBV4-1	TRBJ1-2	TRBD1	CASSQTGTGDGYTF	TGCGCCAGCAGCCAAACTGGGACAGGGGATGGCTACACCTTC
-	TRBV25-1	TRBJ2-1	TRBD2	CASSEPGLADNEQFF	TGTGCCAGCAGTGAACCTGGGCTAGCGGACAATGAGCAGTTCTTC
few	TRBV5-6	TRBJ1-2	-	CASSLNRVGYGYTF	TGTGCCAGCAGCTTGAACAGGGTTGGCTATGGCTACACCTTC
-	TRBV30	TRBJ1-2	TRBD1	CAWSRTGVDGYTF	TGTGCCTGGAGTCGAACAGGGGTCGATGGCTACACCTTC
-	TRBV30	TRBJ1-3	-	CAWSTSGGNTIYF	TGTGCCTGGTCCACATCGGGAGGAAACACCATATATTTT
-	TRBV5-4	TRBJ1-2	TRBD1	CASSSVRDRGYGYTF	TGTGCCAGCAGCTCCGTTCGGGACAGGGGTTATGGCTACACCTTC
-	TRBV5-1	TRBJ2-1	-	CASSLRAGPLEQFF	TGCGCCAGCAGCTTGAGGGCAGGGCCCCTGGAGCAGTTCTTC
-	TRBV30	TRBJ1-5	TRBD1	CAWGGQGNQPQHF	TGTGCCTGGGGGGGACAGGGAAATCAGCCCCAGCATTTT
-	TRBV6-1	TRBJ2-3	-	CASSSGVNLVDTQYF	TGTGCCAGCAGTTCAGGGGTGAATTTGGTAGATACGCAGTATTTT
-	TRBV29-1	TRBJ2-7	-	CSVRTVYEQYF	TGCAGCGTTAGAACAGTCTACGAGCAGTACTTC
-	TRBV19	TRBJ1-1	-	CASSTGPGAFF	TGTGCCAGTAGTACCGGACCCGGAGCTTTCTTT
-	TRBV2	TRBJ1-6	-	CASSERAVVGSPLHF	TGTGCCAGCAGTGAACGGGCTGTGGTAGGGTCACCCCTCCACTTT
once	TRBV20-1	TRBJ2-5	-	CSATRQETQYF	TGCAGTGCTACGCGCCAAGAGACCCAGTACTTC
few	TRBV29-1	TRBJ2-7	-	CSVAGPYEQYF	TGCAGCGTTGCGGGACCCTACGAGCAGTACTTC
few	TRBV7-2	TRBJ2-3	-	CASSLTGDTQYF	TGTGCCAGCAGCTTAACAGGGGATACGCAGTATTTT
-	TRBV2	TRBJ2-5	TRBD1	CASVRTGGSETQYF	TGTGCCAGCGTCAGGACAGGGGGTTCGGAGACCCAGTACTTC
-	TRBV6-6	TRBJ1-2	-	CASSLERVHGYTF	TGTGCCAGCAGTCTCGAGAGGGTGCATGGCTACACCTTC
-	TRBV5-4	TRBJ2-1	-	CASSFKGRGSGNEQFF	TGTGCCAGCAGCTTTAAGGGGAGAGGTTCTGGCAATGAGCAGTTCTTC
-	TRBV7-9	TRBJ2-7	-	CASSLMVEQYF	TGTGCCAGCAGCTTAATGGTCGAGCAGTACTTC
-	TRBV5-6	TRBJ2-3	-	CASSPLRTDTQYF	TGTGCCAGCAGCCCACTCCGTACAGATACGCAGTATTTT
-	TRBV9	TRBJ1-2	-	CASSVATAAPYGYTF	TGTGCCAGCAGCGTAGCTACGGCGGCCCCCTATGGCTACACCTTC
-	TRBV29-1	TRBJ2-5	TRBD1	CSVWDRGREETQYF	TGCAGCGTTTGGGACAGGGGGCGCGAGGAGACCCAGTACTTC
-	TRBV5-6	TRBJ1-5	TRBD1	CASSLGRDRVGNQPQHF	TGTGCCAGCAGCTTGGGCCGGGACAGGGTTGGCAATCAGCCCCAGCATTTT
few	TRBV10-3	TRBJ2-1	-	CAITRTETYNEQFF	TGTGCCATCACCCGGACAGAAACATACAATGAGCAGTTCTTC
few	TRBV7-3	TRBJ1-1	TRBD1	CASSTDRGRAFF	TGTGCCAGCAGCACCGACAGGGGGCGAGCTTTCTTT
-	TRBV30	TRBJ1-4	TRBD1	CAWGRQGKKLFF	TGTGCCTGGGGAAGACAGGGGAAGAAACTGTTTTTT
once	TRBV9	TRBJ2-3	-	CASSVVGSTDTQYF	TGTGCCAGCAGCGTAGTGGGCAGCACAGATACGCAGTATTTT
-	TRBV30	TRBJ1-2	-	CAWSVLGIGGYTF	TGTGCCTGGAGTGTACTAGGGATAGGTGGCTACACCTTC
-	TRBV30	TRBJ2-7	TRBD1	CAWSVGTDEQYF	TGTGCCTGGAGTGTAGGGACAGACGAGCAGTACTTC
-	TRBV23-1	TRBJ1-3	-	CASSRQGNTIYF	TGCGCCAGCAGTCGACAGGGAAACACCATATATTTT
-	TRBV7-7	TRBJ2-5	-	CASSVGTRQETQYF	TGTGCTAGCAGCGTGGGGACACGACAAGAGACCCAGTACTTC
-	TRBV11-2	TRBJ1-4	-	CASSNRDEKLFF	TGTGCCAGCAGTAATAGGGATGAAAAACTGTTTTTT
-	TRBV27	TRBJ1-1	-	CASSRRRVMNTEAFF	TGTGCCAGCAGTCGAAGACGGGTCATGAACACTGAAGCTTTCTTT
-	TRBV15	TRBJ1-6	-	CATSLREADSPLHF	TGTGCCACCAGCCTCAGGGAGGCGGATTCACCCCTCCACTTT
-	TRBV2	TRBJ2-3	-	CASRGGGGTDTQYF	TGTGCCAGCAGAGGAGGTGGTGGCACAGATACGCAGTATTTT
-	TRBV30	TRBJ1-2	-	CAWTPTDLYGYTF	TGTGCCTGGACTCCCACGGACCTCTATGGCTACACCTTC
-	TRBV9	TRBJ2-5	-	CASSVGGEQETQYF	TGTGCCAGCAGCGTAGGCGGGGAACAAGAGACCCAGTACTTC
-	TRBV11-2	TRBJ2-3	-	CASSWKARDTQYF	TGTGCCAGCAGCTGGAAGGCCCGGGATACGCAGTATTTT
-	TRBV29-1	TRBJ2-7	-	CSVEFRRDGEQYF	TGCAGCGTTGAATTCCGCAGGGACGGCGAGCAGTACTTC
few	TRBV29-1	TRBJ2-3	-	CSVEGGRGTDTQYF	TGCAGCGTTGAGGGGGGTCGAGGCACAGATACGCAGTATTTT
-	TRBV30	TRBJ1-5	-	CAWSDGDTSGLNQPQHF	TGTGCCTGGAGTGACGGAGACACCTCGGGGCTCAATCAGCCCCAGCATTTT
-	TRBV30	TRBJ1-1	-	CACDQQGLGPTEAFF	TGTGCCTGCGACCAGCAGGGTTTAGGGCCCACTGAAGCTTTCTTT
few	TRBV2	TRBJ1-1	-	CASMGRGNTEAFF	TGTGCCAGCATGGGACGGGGGAACACTGAAGCTTTCTTT
few	TRBV29-1	TRBJ2-6	TRBD1	CSFRGQAGSGANVLTF	TGCAGCTTTCGAGGACAGGCCGGCTCTGGGGCCAACGTCCTGACTTTC
-	TRBV10-3	TRBJ2-7	-	CAISSSGGRYSYEQYF	TGTGCCATCAGCTCCAGCGGCGGGCGCTATTCCTACGAGCAGTACTTC
few	TRBV29-1	TRBJ2-5	TRBD1	CSARQGTETQYF	TGCAGCGCCCGACAGGGGACAGAGACCCAGTACTTC